This T cell receptor (beta chain) was captured by sequencing in a study of human T cells and chemical hapten exposure. CDR1 and CDR2 from the germline V gene are DFQATT and SNEGSKA (reference sequence). The CDR3 contains 13 residues. Trimming removed 5 bases at V and 5 bases at J, with 12 bases between. Described time point: healthy volunteer bleed at 2 weeks. Total RNA was isolated from unfractionated whole blood. Each CDR3 protein gets one entry after TCRdb re-called the RACE reads with MiXCR. The sample includes over 45,000 distinct CDR3 sequences, over 3.5% of them seen just once. General study points: TCRs exceeding 1 in 1000 frequency stayed unchanged with DPC sensitization.

This clonotype was observed at least ten times. Its antigen is still unknown. Sequencing used whole blood. The chain recombines TRBV20-1 with TRBJ1-4; D gene unclear. The receptor's source is a female donor in good health. Some clones in this sample may be carry-over from other donors' samples. CDR3 protein: CSAGYDTNEKLFF. The CDR3 DNA sequence: TGCAGTGCTGGTTACGACACAAATGAAAAACTGTTTTTT.